These 16 T cell receptor beta chains were sequenced from one sample in a study of T-cell reconstitution after alpha-beta-depleted transplantation in children. Unique molecular identifiers were incorporated when the TCRbeta library was constructed. TCRdb analysed the PCR reads with MiXCR anew, one entry per CDR3 protein. The profile shows about 370,000 distinct CDR3 sequences, over 20% of them singletons. The input for sequencing was PBMCs from the stem cell graft donor, taken from the stem cell graft. The origin of the receptors is a human donor who donated a stem cell graft to a child with acute myeloid leukemia.

The chain employs TRBV12-3 or TRBV12-4 and TRBJ2-1, with D possibly matching TRBD2 (5 bases). The length of the CDR3 is 15 residues. The V end lost 7 bases, the J end lost 9 bases, and 22 bases lay between the germline ends. Here the CDR3 reads CASTTGYPSVGEQFF. In nucleotides, the CDR3 is TGTGCCAGCACCACGGGATACCCCTCAGTCGGTGAGCAGTTCTTC.

Only a few counts were recorded for this clonotype. This chain connects TRBV29-1 to TRBJ2-3; 10 bases align to TRBD1. Per germline, CDR1 SQVTM and CDR2 ANQGSEA. The junction had 2 bases not matched to a gene; V was cut back by 1 base and J by 1 base. The CDR3 consists of 15 residues. The CDR3 region is CSVEGDRGRTDTQYF. In DNA form, the CDR3 reads TGCAGCGTTGAAGGCGACAGGGGGCGCACAGATACGCAGTATTTT.

The chain couples TRBV24-1 to TRBJ2-1; 9 nucleotides agree with TRBD2. Germline V gene lookup returns CDR1 KGHDR and CDR2 SFDVKD. After removal of 2 bases from V and 5 bases from J, the junction contained 6 bases not matched to a gene. The CDR3 sequence is 16 residues long. CDR3 coding DNA: TGTGCCACCAGTGATTCCGGACTAGCGCCCAACAATGAGCAGTTCTTC. The encoded protein is CATSDSGLAPNNEQFF.

This clonotype was recorded a few times. The chain is built from TRBV4-3 and TRBJ1-1; 7 nucleotides line up with TRBD1. From germline, CDR1 is LGHNA and CDR2 YSLEER. The junction had 3 bases not matched to a gene; V was cut back by 0 bases and J by 2 bases. CDR3 size: 15 residues. In DNA form, the CDR3 reads TGCGCCAGCAGCCAAGATGACAGGGTAAACACTGAAGCTTTCTTT. Amino acid sequence: CASSQDDRVNTEAFF.

This clonotype was seen ten or more times. The chain links TRBV12-3 or TRBV12-4 to TRBJ1-5, with 8 positions matching TRBD1. The CDR3 consists of 14 residues. V gave up 4 bases and J gave up 6 bases; unmatched junction bases: 5. The CDR3 reads CASSSDRVGQPQHF. CDR3 coding DNA: TGTGCCAGCAGTTCGGACAGGGTTGGTCAGCCCCAGCATTTT.

A note on this clonotype: A much larger clone lies one base from this, so it may be a read error. This rearrangement joins TRBV28 to TRBJ2-6; D unclear. The CDR3 extends over 14 amino acids. In germline, CDR1 is MDHEN, CDR2 SYDVKM. Trimming left V 2 bases short and J 0 bases short, with 2 bases between. The CDR3 DNA follows: TGTGCCAGCAGTTTAACCTCTGGGGCCAACGTCCTGACTTTC. It specifies CASSLTSGANVLTF.

This clonotype turned up a few times. V is TRBV11-2 and J is TRBJ2-7; D gene unclear. Germline assignment: CDR1 SGHAT and CDR2 FQNNGV. This CDR3 spans 14 amino acids. V dropped 3 bases and J dropped 2 bases, with 11 bases sitting between them. The CDR3 sequence: CASSFNSGPYEQYF. CDR3 bases: TGTGCCAGCAGCTTTAACAGTGGCCCCTACGAGCAGTACTTC.

The chain combines TRBV28 with TRBJ2-1; 7 bases agree with TRBD1. The junction had 14 bases not matched to a gene; V was cut back by 8 bases and J by 7 bases. Germline CDR1 and CDR2: MDHEN and SYDVKM. The CDR3 length is 15 residues. The CDR3 protein is CASGTDEATLNEQFF. CDR3 DNA: TGTGCCAGCGGGACAGACGAGGCCACCCTGAATGAGCAGTTCTTC.

This clonotype has at least ten counts. This chain joins TRBV5-1 and TRBJ2-1, with D maybe TRBD2 (6 bases). The ends were cut back, 5 bases at V and 2 bases at J, with 17 bases in the middle. The CDR3 totals 16 residues. Germline CDR1 SGHRS, CDR2 YFSETQ. The CDR3 loop is CASSFSSGNTYNEQFF. CDR3 nucleotides: TGCGCCAGCAGTTTTAGTAGCGGAAATACCTACAATGAGCAGTTCTTC. The full variable domain, with the rest looked up from reference TRBV5-1 and TRBJ2-1, is KAGVTQTPRYLIKTRGQQVTLSCSPISGHRSVSWYQQTPGQGLQFLFEYFSETQRNKGNFPGRFSGRQFSNSRSEMNVSTLELGDSALYLCASSFSSGNTYNEQFFGPGTRLTVL.

This clonotype was seen at least ten times. V and J are TRBV12-3 or TRBV12-4 and TRBJ1-5; 9 bases agree with TRBD1. The CDR3 extends over 14 amino acids. The V gene end was trimmed by 5 bases and the J gene end by 7 bases; junction bases not matched to a gene: 6. The CDR3: CASSPGTGKQPQHF. Written as DNA, the CDR3 is TGTGCCAGCAGTCCCGGGACAGGGAAACAGCCCCAGCATTTT.

This clonotype has only a few counts. The chain carries TRBV5-1 and TRBJ2-7, with D possibly TRBD2 on 6 matching bases. V lost 4 bases to trimming and J lost 6 bases, with 17 bases between them. This CDR3 region has 14 residues. Germline V gene lookup returns CDR1 SGHRS and CDR2 YFSETQ. In DNA, the CDR3 is TGCGCCAGCAGCCCCTCCGGGGGACTGGGCGAGCAGTACTTC. Translation: CASSPSGGLGEQYF.

The table lists this clonotype with many counts. V is TRBV6-5 and J is TRBJ1-3; D perhaps matches TRBD1 (5 bases). V shed 0 bases and J shed 8 bases, with 14 bases lying between them. The CDR3 extends over 15 amino acids. The V gene's germline CDR1 is MNHEY and CDR2 SVGAGI. The CDR3 bases are TGTGCCAGCAGTTACTCGAGACAGTTGGGAGACACCATATATTTT. Translating gives CASSYSRQLGDTIYF.

The sample holds a few counts of this clonotype. The rearrangement links TRBV5-1 to TRBJ2-3, with 8 bases identical to TRBD1. CDR3 length equals 16 residues. The V gene's germline CDR1 is SGHRS and CDR2 YFSETQ. V dropped 4 bases and J dropped 6; count of bases not matched to a gene: 13. The CDR3 here is CASSTGQDLRADTQYF. CDR3 sequence (DNA): TGCGCCAGCAGCACGGGACAGGACCTGCGCGCGGATACGCAGTATTTT. Full variable domain (outside the CDR3, taken from reference TRBV5-1 and TRBJ2-3): KAGVTQTPRYLIKTRGQQVTLSCSPISGHRSVSWYQQTPGQGLQFLFEYFSETQRNKGNFPGRFSGRQFSNSRSEMNVSTLELGDSALYLCASSTGQDLRADTQYFGPGTRLTVL.

CDR3 loop: CASSPGLEIYNEQFF. The CDR3 DNA reads TGTGCCAGCAGTCCGGGACTAGAAATTTACAATGAGCAGTTCTTC. The chain has TRBV27 and TRBJ2-1; 8 nucleotides line up with TRBD2. Germline CDR1 and CDR2: MNHEY and SMNVEV (reference sequence). V lost 5 bases to trimming and J lost 4 bases; unmatched junction nucleotides: 7. CDR3 length equals 15 residues.

The chain uses TRBV28 and TRBJ2-1, with TRBD2 matching 12 bases. This CDR3 spans 15 amino acids. Germline lookup yields CDR1 MDHEN and CDR2 SYDVKM. V trimming: 3 bases; J trimming: 8 bases; junction bases outside the gene matches: 5. CDR3 bases: TGTGCCAGCAGTTTCAGGACTAGCGGGAACGATGAGCAGTTCTTC. Protein product: CASSFRTSGNDEQFF.

This chain links TRBV10-3 with TRBJ2-7; 7 bases map to TRBD1. V was pared by 3 bases and J by 0 bases, with 11 bases of the junction left unmatched. The CDR3 length is 17 residues. In germline, CDR1 is ENHRY, CDR2 SYGVKD. This chain's CDR3 is CAISDSYGTVPSYEQYF. For the CDR3, the DNA is TGTGCCATCAGTGATTCCTATGGGACAGTCCCCTCCTACGAGCAGTACTTC.